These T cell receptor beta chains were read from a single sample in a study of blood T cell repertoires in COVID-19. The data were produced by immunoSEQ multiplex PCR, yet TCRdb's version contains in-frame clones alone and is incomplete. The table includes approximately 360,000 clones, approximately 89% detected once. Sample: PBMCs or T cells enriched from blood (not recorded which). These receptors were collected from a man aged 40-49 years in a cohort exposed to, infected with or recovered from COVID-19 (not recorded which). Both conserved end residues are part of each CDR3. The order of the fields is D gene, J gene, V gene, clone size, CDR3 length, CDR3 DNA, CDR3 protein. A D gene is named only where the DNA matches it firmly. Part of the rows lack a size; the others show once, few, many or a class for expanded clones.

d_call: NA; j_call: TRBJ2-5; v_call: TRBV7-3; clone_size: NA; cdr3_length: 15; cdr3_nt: TGTGCCAGCAGCTTGTCTGGACTCCGCGAGGAGACCCAGTACTTC; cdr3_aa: CASSLSGLREETQYF
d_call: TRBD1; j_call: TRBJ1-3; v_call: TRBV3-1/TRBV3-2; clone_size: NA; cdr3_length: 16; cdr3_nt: TGTGCCAGCAGCCAGTCAGGGGGATCCTCTGGAAACACCATATATTTT; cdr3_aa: CASSQSGGSSGNTIYF
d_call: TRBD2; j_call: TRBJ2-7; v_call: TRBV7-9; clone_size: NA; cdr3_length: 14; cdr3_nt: TGTGCCAGCAGCCGGACTAGCGGGAGCTACGAGCAGTACTTC; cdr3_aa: CASSRTSGSYEQYF
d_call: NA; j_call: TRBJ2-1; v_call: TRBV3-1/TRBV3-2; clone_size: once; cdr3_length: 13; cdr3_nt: TGTGCCAGCCGTAGTAGCGGCTACAATGAGCAGTTCTTC; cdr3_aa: CASRSSGYNEQFF
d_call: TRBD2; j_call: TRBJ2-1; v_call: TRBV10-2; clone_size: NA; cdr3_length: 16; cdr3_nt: TGCGCCAGCAGTGAGTCCGGGGCTAGCGGGAGTACTGAGCAGTTCTTC; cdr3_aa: CASSESGASGSTEQFF
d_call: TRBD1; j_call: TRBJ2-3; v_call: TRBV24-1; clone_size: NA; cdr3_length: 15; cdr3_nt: TGTGCCACCAGTGAACCCGGGACAGGGGCAGATACGCAGTATTTT; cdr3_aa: CATSEPGTGADTQYF
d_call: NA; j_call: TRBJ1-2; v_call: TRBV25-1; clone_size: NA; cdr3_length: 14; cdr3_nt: TGTGCCAGCAGTGAACATGGCCTCAACTATGGCTACACCTTC; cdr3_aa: CASSEHGLNYGYTF
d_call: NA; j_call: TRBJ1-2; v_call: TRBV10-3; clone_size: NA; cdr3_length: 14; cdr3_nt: TGTGCCATCAGTGACCCGACAGTCGGCTATGGCTACACCTTC; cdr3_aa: CAISDPTVGYGYTF
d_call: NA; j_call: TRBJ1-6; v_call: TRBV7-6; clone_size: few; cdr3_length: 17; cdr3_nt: TGTGCCAGCAGCTTCGGGGAGTCAGGCACCTATAATTCACCCCTCCACTTT; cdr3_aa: CASSFGESGTYNSPLHF
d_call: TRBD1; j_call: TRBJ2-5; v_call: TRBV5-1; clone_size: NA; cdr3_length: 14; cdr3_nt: TGCGCCAGCAGCTCGGGACAGGGGACAGAGACCCAGTACTTC; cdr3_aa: CASSSGQGTETQYF
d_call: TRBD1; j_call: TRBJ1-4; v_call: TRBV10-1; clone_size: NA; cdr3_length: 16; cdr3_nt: TGCGCCAGCAGTGAGTCGACTCGGCAGGGGGAAGAAAAACTGTTTTTT; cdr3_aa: CASSESTRQGEEKLFF
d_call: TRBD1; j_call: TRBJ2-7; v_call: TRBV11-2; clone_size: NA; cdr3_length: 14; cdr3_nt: TGTGCCAGCAGCTCAGGACAGGGGGTCTACGAGCAGTACTTC; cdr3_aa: CASSSGQGVYEQYF
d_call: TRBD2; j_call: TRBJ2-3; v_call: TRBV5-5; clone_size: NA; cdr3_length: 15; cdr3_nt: TGTGCCAGCAGGGGGATAGCGGGGAGAGTAGATACGCAGTATTTT; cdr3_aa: CASRGIAGRVDTQYF
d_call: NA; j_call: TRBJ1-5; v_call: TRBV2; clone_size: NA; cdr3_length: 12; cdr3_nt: TGTGCCAGCAGTCAGGGTCGGCAGCCCCAGCATTTT; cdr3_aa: CASSQGRQPQHF
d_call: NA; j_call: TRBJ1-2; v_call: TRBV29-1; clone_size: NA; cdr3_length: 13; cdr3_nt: TGCAGCGTTGCGGGACCGGGGGGTCTGGGCTACACCTTC; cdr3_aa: CSVAGPGGLGYTF
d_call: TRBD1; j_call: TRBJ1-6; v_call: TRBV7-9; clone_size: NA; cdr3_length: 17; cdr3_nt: TGTGCCAGCAGCTTATCGGGTTCGGGGACAGTTAATTCACCCCTCCACTTT; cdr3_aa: CASSLSGSGTVNSPLHF
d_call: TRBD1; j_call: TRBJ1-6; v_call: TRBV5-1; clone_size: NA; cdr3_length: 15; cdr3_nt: TGCGCCAGCAGCTTGGCGGGACAGGGGAATTCACCCCTCCACTTT; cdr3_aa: CASSLAGQGNSPLHF
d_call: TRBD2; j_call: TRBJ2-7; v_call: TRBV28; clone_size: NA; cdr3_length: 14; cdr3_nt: TGTGCCAGCAGTTTGTCTAGCGGGGTCTACGAGCAGTACTTC; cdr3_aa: CASSLSSGVYEQYF
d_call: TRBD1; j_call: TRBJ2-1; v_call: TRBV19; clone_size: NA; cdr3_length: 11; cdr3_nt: TGTGCCAGTAGACAGGGGTATGAGCAGTTCTTC; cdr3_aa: CASRQGYEQFF
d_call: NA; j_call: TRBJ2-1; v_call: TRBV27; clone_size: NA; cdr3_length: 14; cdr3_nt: TGTGCCAGCAGTCCCGCCGGGTCTTACAATGAGCAGTTCTTC; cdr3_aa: CASSPAGSYNEQFF
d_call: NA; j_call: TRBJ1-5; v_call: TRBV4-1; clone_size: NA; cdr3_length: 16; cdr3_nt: TGCGCCAGCAGCCAAGAACAGGGTGGGAACAATCAGCCCCAGCATTTT; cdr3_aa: CASSQEQGGNNQPQHF
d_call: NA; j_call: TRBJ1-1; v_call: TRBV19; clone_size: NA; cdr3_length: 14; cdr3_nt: TGTGCCAGCCTTAGAAGAGGGGGTAACACTGAAGCTTTCTTT; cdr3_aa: CASLRRGGNTEAFF
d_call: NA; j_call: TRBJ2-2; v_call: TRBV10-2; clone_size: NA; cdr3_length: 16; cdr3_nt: TGCGCCAGCACTAAGACAGTCCCCAAGAACACCGGGGAGCTGTTTTTT; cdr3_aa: CASTKTVPKNTGELFF
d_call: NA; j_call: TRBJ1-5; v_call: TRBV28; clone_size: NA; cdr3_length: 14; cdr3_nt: TGTGCCAGCAGTTCCCCAGGGGCATATCAGCCCCAGCATTTT; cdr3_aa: CASSSPGAYQPQHF
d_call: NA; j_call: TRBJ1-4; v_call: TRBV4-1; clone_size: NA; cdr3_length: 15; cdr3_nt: TGCGCCAGCAGCCAAGGGAGCAGGGCAAATGAAAAACTGTTTTTT; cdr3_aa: CASSQGSRANEKLFF
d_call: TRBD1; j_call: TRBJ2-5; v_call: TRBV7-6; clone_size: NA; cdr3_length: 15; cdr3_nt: TGTGCCAGCAGCAACACGACAGGGGGCTTTGGGACCCAGTACTTC; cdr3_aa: CASSNTTGGFGTQYF